The 9 T cell receptor beta chains below were found in one sample sequenced in a study of neurological immune-mediated disorders. TCRdb reanalysed the 5' RACE reads using MiXCR and keeps one entry per CDR3 protein. Found here are about 29,000 distinct CDR3 sequences, 10% to 15% of them singletons; the top ten hold 7.8%. Sequenced material: PBMCs. These receptors were collected from a man aged 55 to 69 in good health.

This clonotype has ten or more counts. This chain joins TRBV28 and TRBJ2-7, with 8 positions matching TRBD1. The trim removed 1 base at V and 2 bases at J, leaving 10 bases unmatched. This CDR3 is 17 amino acids long. The germline V gene encodes CDR1 MDHEN and CDR2 SYDVKM. In DNA form, the CDR3 reads TGTGCCAGCAGTTTATTCCATCCGGACAGGGAAACCTACGAGCAGTACTTC. This gives the protein CASSLFHPDRETYEQYF.

Many counts were recorded for this clonotype. The rearrangement links TRBV5-1 to TRBJ2-7, with D possibly matching TRBD1 (6 bases). Germline CDR1 reads SGHRS; CDR2 reads YFSETQ. Trimming removed 2 bases at V and 0 bases at J, with 9 bases between. CDR3 length: 14 amino acids. CDR3 sequence reads: CASSLTGHSYEQYF. The DNA for the CDR3 is TGCGCCAGCAGCTTAACAGGGCACTCCTACGAGCAGTACTTC. Looking up the rest from reference TRBV5-1 and TRBJ2-7 gives the full variable domain: KAGVTQTPRYLIKTRGQQVTLSCSPISGHRSVSWYQQTPGQGLQFLFEYFSETQRNKGNFPGRFSGRQFSNSRSEMNVSTLELGDSALYLCASSLTGHSYEQYFGPGTRLTVT.

This clonotype was detected ten times or more. The V gene is TRBV12-3 or TRBV12-4, the J gene TRBJ2-7, with D perhaps TRBD1 (5 bases). CDR3 length: 17 amino acids. Trimming pared 1 base from V and 0 bases from J, leaving 16 bases between. In DNA, the CDR3 is TGTGCCAGCAGTTTAGGGCCCCCCGGACATCTCTCCTACGAGCAGTACTTC. Its protein is CASSLGPPGHLSYEQYF.

This clonotype was counted ten times or more. The rearrangement uses TRBV5-1 and TRBJ2-2, with D possibly being TRBD1 (6 bases). This CDR3 spans 14 amino acids. V was cut by 0 bases and J by 7 bases, with 10 bases left in between. CDR1 SGHRS and CDR2 YFSETQ come from the germline V gene. CDR3 loop: CASSLETGIGELFF. For the CDR3, the DNA is TGCGCCAGCAGCTTGGAAACAGGGATCGGGGAGCTGTTTTTT.

In this sample, this clonotype turned up a few times. The rearrangement uses TRBV29-1 and TRBJ2-1, with a possible D match to TRBD1 (6 bases). Germline values: CDR1 SQVTM, CDR2 ANQGSEA. Trimming left V 3 bases short and J 4 bases short, with 10 bases between. The CDR3 length is 13 residues. The CDR3 protein is CSVDTGLYNEQFF. The CDR3 DNA follows: TGCAGCGTTGATACAGGGCTGTACAATGAGCAGTTCTTC.

In its sample, this clonotype was seen many times. The CDR3 is CASSSGTSGTYEQYF. The CDR3 DNA follows: TGCGCCAGCAGCTCCGGGACTAGCGGAACCTACGAGCAGTACTTC. This chain uses TRBV5-1 with TRBJ2-7; 11 bases are shared with TRBD2. The CDR3 sequence is 15 residues long. CDR1 is SGHRS and CDR2 is YFSETQ in the germline V gene. Trimming at V came to 3 bases and at J to 2 bases, leaving 4 bases not matched to a gene.

This clonotype came up many times. CDR3 loop: CASTNWAGAQSQPQHF. CDR3 in DNA: TGTGCCAGCACCAATTGGGCAGGGGCACAATCACAGCCCCAGCATTTT. The rearrangement joins TRBV5-6 to TRBJ1-5; D may be TRBD1 (6 bases). Germline CDR1 is SGHDT and CDR2 is YYEEEE. V was cut by 6 bases and J by 7 bases, with 23 bases left in between. This CDR3 region has 16 residues.

About this clonotype: One end of the junction fails to match germline, which may point to a read error. The gene calls are TRBV7-9 and TRBJ2-7, with 8 bases fitting TRBD2. The germline CDR1 and CDR2 sequences are SEHNR and FQNEAQ (reference sequence). This CDR3 region has 15 residues. This CDR3 reads CDSSEKLAVLQEQYF. The CDR3 DNA reads TGTGACAGCAGCGAGAAACTAGCGGTTCTTCAAGAGCAGTACTTC. Looking up the rest from reference TRBV7-9 and TRBJ2-7 gives the full variable domain: DTGVSQNPRHKITKRGQNVTFRCDPISEHNRLYWYRQTLGQGPEFLTYFQNEAQLEKSRLLSDRFSAERPKGSFSTLEIQRTEQGDSAMYLCDSSEKLAVLQEQYFGPGTRLTVT.

In its sample, this clonotype is medium-sized. V usage is TRBV28 and J usage is TRBJ1-5; no clear D. The V end lost 2 bases, the J end lost 4 bases, and 6 bases lay between the germline ends. This CDR3 region has 13 residues. The germline CDR1 and CDR2 sequences are MDHEN and SYDVKM. CDR3 in amino acids: CASSLTPNQPQHF. The CDR3 DNA reads as TGTGCCAGCAGTTTAACTCCGAATCAGCCCCAGCATTTT. The variable domain in full, with the rest retrieved from reference TRBV28 and TRBJ1-5, is DVKVTQSSRYLVKRTGEKVFLECVQDMDHENMFWYRQDPGLGLRLIYFSYDVKMKEKGDIPEGYSVSREKKERFSLILESASTNQTSMYLCASSLTPNQPQHFGDGTRLSIL.